The 9 T cell receptor beta chains below come from one sample, sequenced in a study of cytomegalovirus exposure and HLA in healthy donors. Use of 60 Vbeta and 13 Jbeta primers characterized the PCR. Libraries were prepared by immunoSEQ multiplex PCR; TCRdb keeps only in-frame clonotypes and omits some of them. The table includes some 85,000 clones, 76% detected once. The sequenced material came from PBMCs. These receptors came from a man aged 35-49 years in good health and CMV-seronegative.

This clone is a singleton in its sample. V usage is TRBV7-8 and J usage is TRBJ2-6; D unclear. Germline CDR1 is SGHVS and CDR2 is FQNEAQ. The CDR3 length is 14 residues. V dropped 2 bases and J dropped 3 bases, with 5 bases sitting between them. CDR3 protein: CASSLQFGANVLTF. CDR3 nucleotides: TGTGCCAGCAGCTTACAATTTGGGGCCAACGTCCTGACTTTC.

V is TRBV6-4 and J is TRBJ2-3, with TRBD1 identical over 10 bases. Trimming removed 2 bases from V and 4 bases from J; junction bases left unmatched: 0. This CDR3 is built from 14 residues. Germline lookup yields CDR1 MRHNA and CDR2 SNTAGT. CDR3: CASSDGTGADTQYF. CDR3 DNA sequence: TGTGCCAGCAGTGACGGGACAGGGGCAGATACGCAGTATTTT.

V is TRBV30 and J is TRBJ2-7; possible D gene TRBD2, 6 bases. The germline V gene encodes CDR1 GTSNPN and CDR2 SVGIG (reference sequence). This CDR3 comprises 15 residues. V dropped 5 bases and J dropped 3 bases, with 20 bases sitting between them. This CDR3 is CAWAQGGTGHYEQYF. The CDR3 DNA reads TGTGCCTGGGCCCAAGGTGGGACTGGCCACTACGAGCAGTACTTC.

The genes are TRBV4-3 and TRBJ1-5; 9 bases agree with TRBD1. There are 17 residues in the CDR3. CDR1 and CDR2 (germline): LGHNA, YSLEER. V shed 6 bases and J 2 bases; nucleotides not matched to a gene: 11. The CDR3 here is CASSQTWGQGRNQPQHF. CDR3 nucleotides: TGCGCCAGCAGTCAAACATGGGGACAGGGTCGCAATCAGCCCCAGCATTTT.

V is TRBV6-5 and J is TRBJ2-1, with 8 bases matching TRBD2. This CDR3 is built from 14 residues. With 7 bases clipped from V and 2 bases from J, the junction kept 4 bases outside the gene matches. Per germline, CDR1 MNHEY and CDR2 SVGAGI. The CDR3 nucleotides read TGTGCCAGCAACGGGGGGGCCCCCTACAATGAGCAGTTCTTC. It is translated as CASNGGAPYNEQFF.

The chain is built from TRBV29-1 and TRBJ2-7; maybe TRBD2 (6 bases). The CDR3 runs to 16 residues. Trimming removed 3 bases from V and 2 bases from J, with 20 bases in between. CDR1 is SQVTM and CDR2 is ANQGSEA in the germline V gene. CDR3 sequence: CSVDAWRAGAAYEQYF. DNA for the CDR3: TGCAGCGTTGATGCCTGGAGGGCTGGCGCCGCCTACGAGCAGTACTTC.

V and J are TRBV15 and TRBJ1-1, with a tentative D call TRBD1 (5 bases). V was pared by 7 bases and J by 2 bases, with 14 bases between. The germline CDR1 and CDR2 sequences are LNHNV and YYDKDF (reference sequence). The CDR3 length is 14 residues. The CDR3 loop reads CATNSGGVNTEAFF. CDR3 DNA sequence: TGTGCCACCAACTCAGGAGGGGTCAACACTGAAGCTTTCTTT.

The CDR3 spells CASSQDQQGYGYTF. CDR3 nucleotides: TGCGCCAGCAGCCAAGATCAACAGGGCTATGGCTACACCTTC. The chain joins TRBV4-1 to TRBJ1-2; TRBD1 is a possible D gene (6 bases). Deletions cut 0 bases from V and 4 bases from J, with 9 bases between. Per germline, CDR1 MGHRA and CDR2 YSYEKL. CDR3 length equals 14 residues.

The V call is TRBV27, the J call TRBJ1-2; D might be TRBD1 (5 bases). Germline CDR1 MNHEY, CDR2 SMNVEV (reference sequence). The CDR3 runs to 14 residues. V dropped 6 bases and J dropped 0 bases, with 11 bases sitting between them. CDR3 nucleotide sequence: TGTGCCAGCAGACAAATACAGGCTAACTATGGCTACACCTTC. This encodes CASRQIQANYGYTF.